The rows below give T cell receptor beta chains drawn from one sample of a study of radiotherapy plus CTLA-4 blockade in lung cancer. Profiling relied on immunoSEQ multiplex PCR, and the TCRdb table lists in-frame clones only, not all of them. The sample contains tens of thousands of clones, roughly four fifths of which appear only once. Sample: peripheral blood, taken from a patient treated with radiotherapy plus ipilimumab. These receptors were obtained from a human donor with non-small cell lung cancer who had stable disease on radiotherapy plus ipilimumab. The CDR3 runs from the conserved cysteine through the conserved F or W. The D gene is left open where the match is weak. A clone size is listed for some rows: how often the clone was seen (once, few, many), or a class if it is expanded.

j_call	cdr3_length	d_call	clone_size	v_call	cdr3_nt	cdr3_aa
TRBJ2-6	16	.	.	TRBV28	TGTGCCAGCAAGACAGCCTCCTTCTCTGGGGCCAACGTCCTGACTTTC	CASKTASFSGANVLTF
TRBJ1-1	16	.	.	TRBV9	TGTGCCAGCAGCGTAGGGTGGGGGGCATCTGAGACTGAAGCTTTCTTT	CASSVGWGASETEAFF
TRBJ1-5	15	.	.	TRBV19	TGTGCCAGTAGTATAGGAGGGGCGCTGGGGCAGCCCCAGCATTTT	CASSIGGALGQPQHF
TRBJ1-1	14	TRBD1	.	TRBV18	TGTGCCAGCTCACGGACAGGGGTGGATGCTGAAGCTTTCTTT	CASSRTGVDAEAFF
TRBJ2-7	15	TRBD1	.	TRBV29-1	TGCAGCGTCCGCACCGGACAGGGGGGCCCCTACGAGCAGTACTTC	CSVRTGQGGPYEQYF
TRBJ1-4	15	TRBD1	.	TRBV5-6	TGTGCCAGCAGCCGGGACAGGGGAGTTGATGAAAAACTGTTTTTT	CASSRDRGVDEKLFF
TRBJ2-1	14	.	.	TRBV30	TGTGCCTGGAGTGTCGGACTAAGCTCCAATGAGCAGTTCTTC	CAWSVGLSSNEQFF
TRBJ2-2	17	TRBD1	.	TRBV10-1	TGCGCCAGCAGTGAGTCTCCCCAGGGGGCGCGAACCGGGGAGCTGTTTTTT	CASSESPQGARTGELFF
TRBJ2-5	14	TRBD2	once	TRBV18	TGTGCCAGCTCACCGCTAGCGGGAGGGGAGACCCAGTACTTC	CASSPLAGGETQYF
TRBJ2-7	16	TRBD2	.	TRBV9	TGTGCCAGCAGCTCGGGACTAGCGGGGAGCTCCTACGAGCAGTACTTC	CASSSGLAGSSYEQYF
TRBJ2-1	15	TRBD2	.	TRBV7-8	TGTGCCAGCAGCTTCGAGCGGGGCTCCTACAATGAGCAGTTCTTC	CASSFERGSYNEQFF
TRBJ2-7	15	.	.	TRBV5-5	TGTGCCAGCAGCTTGAGGTCAGGGGTGACCTACGAGCAGTACTTC	CASSLRSGVTYEQYF
TRBJ2-7	15	.	few	TRBV7-9	TGTGCCAGCAGCTTAGCCGGCGGAAAACCCTACGAGCAGTACTTC	CASSLAGGKPYEQYF
TRBJ1-5	14	TRBD1	.	TRBV15	TGTGCCACCAGCGGGGGACAGGGGATGTTGCCCCAGCATTTT	CATSGGQGMLPQHF
TRBJ2-7	18	.	.	TRBV27	TGTGCCAGCTCCTTCAAAACCCCCGGGACTTGGGCGAGGGGCGAGCAGTACTTC	CASSFKTPGTWARGEQYF
TRBJ1-2	15	TRBD1	.	TRBV27	TGTGCCAGCAGTCCACGGGGACAGAGGAACTATGGCTACACCTTC	CASSPRGQRNYGYTF
TRBJ2-7	14	.	.	TRBV11-1	TGTGCCAGCAGCCGAACGGGGCAACCCTACGAGCAGTACTTC	CASSRTGQPYEQYF
TRBJ2-7	14	.	.	TRBV7-9	TGTGCCAGCAGCTTAGGGAGGGACGCCTACGAGCAGTACTTC	CASSLGRDAYEQYF
TRBJ2-7	14	.	.	TRBV6-5	TGTGCCAGCGCGAGCGGGCCTATATCCTACGAGCAGTACTTC	CASASGPISYEQYF
TRBJ2-7	12	.	few	TRBV19	TGTGCCGTCCTCCGGCCCCCCTACGAGCAGTACTTC	CAVLRPPYEQYF
TRBJ2-7	10	.	.	TRBV28	TGTGCCAGCAGTGACTACGAGCAGTACTTC	CASSDYEQYF
TRBJ2-7	15	TRBD1	.	TRBV5-1	TGCGCCAGCAGCTCCAGACCGGGACAGGGTAACGAGCAGTACTTC	CASSSRPGQGNEQYF
TRBJ2-3	17	TRBD2	few	TRBV9	TGTGCCAGCAGCGTAGCTACGGGGGGGCCGAGAACAGATACGCAGTATTTT	CASSVATGGPRTDTQYF
TRBJ1-1	15	.	.	TRBV27	TGTGCCAGCAGTTTTTCGGAGGACATGAACACTGAAGCTTTCTTT	CASSFSEDMNTEAFF
TRBJ1-6	14	.	.	TRBV28	TGTGCCAGCAGGTCGCAACAGGGTTCTTCACCCCTCCACTTT	CASRSQQGSSPLHF
TRBJ2-7	16	.	.	TRBV6-5	TGTGCCAGCAGTTTTGGACGGTCCACTCCCTCTTACGAGCAGTACTTC	CASSFGRSTPSYEQYF
TRBJ2-7	17	.	.	TRBV28	TGTGCCAGCAGCGAAAGACGGGGTTTGGGCTATTCCTACGAGCAGTACTTC	CASSERRGLGYSYEQYF
TRBJ2-3	16	TRBD2	.	TRBV7-9	TGTGCCAGCAGCCATGAACTAGCGGTCCTCACAGATACGCAGTATTTT	CASSHELAVLTDTQYF
TRBJ2-3	15	TRBD2	.	TRBV4-2	TGTGCCAGCAGCCAAGGGACTAGCACCACAGATACGCAGTATTTT	CASSQGTSTTDTQYF
TRBJ1-5	13	.	.	TRBV28	TGTGCCAGCATAGGCCCCCTAGGAAGGCCCCAGCATTTT	CASIGPLGRPQHF
TRBJ2-7	13	.	.	TRBV27	TGTGCCAGCAGTCGGCAAGGGGTCTACGAGCAGTACTTC	CASSRQGVYEQYF
TRBJ1-2	16	.	.	TRBV7-2	TGTGCCAGCAGCTCTTCCAACAGGGAAAACAGCTATGGCTACACCTTC	CASSSSNRENSYGYTF
TRBJ2-5	12	TRBD2	.	TRBV13	TGTGCCAGCAGCCGGACTAGGGAGACCCAGTACTTC	CASSRTRETQYF
TRBJ2-7	16	TRBD2	.	TRBV28	TGTGCCAGCAGATTAAGGTTGGGGCGGGAGTTTCGGGAGCAGTACTTC	CASRLRLGREFREQYF
TRBJ2-7	15	TRBD2	once	TRBV7-6	TGTGCCAGCAGCTTATCGCCTAGCGGGACGTACGAGCAGTACTTC	CASSLSPSGTYEQYF
TRBJ2-1	15	TRBD1	.	TRBV18	TGTGCCAGCTCACCCTACAGGGGAAACGACGATGAGCAGTTCTTC	CASSPYRGNDDEQFF
TRBJ1-1	13	.	.	TRBV19	TGTGCCAGTAGTATAATGGTCCACACTGAAGCTTTCTTT	CASSIMVHTEAFF
TRBJ2-7	14	TRBD1	.	TRBV2	TGTGCCAGCAGGACCCCGGGACAGGGTCACGAGCAGTACTTC	CASRTPGQGHEQYF
TRBJ2-5	13	.	.	TRBV5-8	TGTGCCAGCATCTTGGACGGGCAAGAGACCCAGTACTTC	CASILDGQETQYF
TRBJ2-7	11	.	.	TRBV20-1	TGCAGTGCTCGAGACGGCTACGAGCAGTACTTC	CSARDGYEQYF
TRBJ1-3	15	.	.	TRBV5-1	TGCGCCAGCAGCTGGGACGGGAACTCTGGAAACACCATATATTTT	CASSWDGNSGNTIYF
TRBJ2-7	14	TRBD2	.	TRBV6-1	TGTGCCGGCAGGACTAGCGGGAAAACCTACGAGCAGTACTTC	CAGRTSGKTYEQYF
TRBJ1-1	13	.	.	TRBV6-9	TGTGCCAGCAGGAGCAGGGTGAACACTGAAGCTTTCTTT	CASRSRVNTEAFF
TRBJ2-7	13	.	.	TRBV29-1	TGCAGCGTTGACTCCGAGGGGTCCTACGAGCAGTACTTC	CSVDSEGSYEQYF
TRBJ2-7	15	TRBD1	.	TRBV28	TGTGCCAGCAGTCCCGGGACAGGGGCGGCCTACGAGCAGTACTTC	CASSPGTGAAYEQYF
TRBJ2-1	11	.	.	TRBV30	TGTGCCTGGGAAAGGGTGAATGAGCAGTTCTTC	CAWERVNEQFF
TRBJ2-1	15	TRBD1	.	TRBV29-1	TGCAGCGCAGAAATACAGGGGGCAAAGGGCAATGAGCAGTTCTTC	CSAEIQGAKGNEQFF
TRBJ2-5	14	TRBD2	.	TRBV2	TGTGCCAGCAGTGATAGCGGGATACAAGAGACCCAGTACTTC	CASSDSGIQETQYF
TRBJ2-7	13	TRBD1	.	TRBV6-5	TGTGCCAGCAGCCTAACCGGACAGGCGCAGCAGTACTTC	CASSLTGQAQQYF
TRBJ2-7	14	.	.	TRBV18	TGTGCCAGCTCACCGGGAATGCTCTTATACGAGCAGTACTTC	CASSPGMLLYEQYF
TRBJ2-3	16	TRBD2	once	TRBV11-3	TGTGCCAGCAGCTTAGACGGAGCGGGAGGCACAGATACGCAGTATTTT	CASSLDGAGGTDTQYF